Shown below are 28 T cell receptor beta chains from a single sample sequenced in a study of T cell clones after liver transplantation. Sequencing was performed with immunoSEQ multiplex PCR; in TCRdb, only in-frame clones are kept and a portion is missing. The sample consists of about 76,000 clones, less than 90% of them appearing once. Source: CD4+ T cells from blood, taken at the 22-month timepoint. Source of these receptors: a human patient who received a liver transplant. Some T cells may arise from the graft donor.

The chain has TRBV7-2 and TRBJ2-2; no firm D call. Germline assignment: CDR1 SGHTA and CDR2 FQGNSA. V shed 3 bases and J shed 8 bases, with 10 bases lying between them. The CDR3 totals 13 residues. The DNA of the CDR3 is TGTGCCAGCAGCTTTCAACTGGAGGGGGAGCTGTTTTTT. Encoded protein: CASSFQLEGELFF.

The CDR3 DNA is TGTGCCAGCAGCTTAAACGCGGGAGGATACAATGAGCAGTTCTTC. It is translated as CASSLNAGGYNEQFF. V gene TRBV7-2 combines with J gene TRBJ2-1; 8 bases are a match to TRBD2. The V gene's germline CDR1 is SGHTA and CDR2 FQGNSA. The V and J ends lost 2 bases and 4 bases, in that order; junction bases with no gene match: 4. The CDR3 is made up of 15 amino acids. Looking up the rest from reference TRBV7-2 and TRBJ2-1 gives the full variable domain: GAGVSQSPSNKVTEKGKDVELRCDPISGHTALYWYRQSLGQGLEFLIYFQGNSAPDKSGLPSDRFSAERTGGSVSTLTIQRTQQEDSAVYLCASSLNAGGYNEQFFGPGTRLTVL.

The V and J genes are TRBV6-1 and TRBJ1-1, with 10 bases fitting TRBD1. Per the germline V gene, CDR1 is MNHNS and CDR2 is SASEGT. CDR3 length: 15 amino acids. The V and J ends lost 4 bases and 7 bases, in that order; junction bases with no gene match: 9. CDR3 loop: CASSGRDRGNYEAFF. CDR3 nucleotide sequence: TGTGCCAGCAGTGGCCGGGACAGGGGCAACTATGAAGCTTTCTTT.

This chain joins TRBV4-3 and TRBJ2-1, with D possibly being TRBD2 (6 bases). Per germline, CDR1 LGHNA and CDR2 YSLEER. This CDR3 is 13 amino acids long. V was shortened by 4 bases and J by 5 bases, with 9 bases between the two germline ends. The CDR3 DNA reads as TGCGCCAGCAGCCTGCGGGGAAACAATGAGCAGTTCTTC. Protein product: CASSLRGNNEQFF.

V and J are TRBV2 and TRBJ2-4; TRBD2 is a possible D gene (5 bases). The CDR3 runs to 13 residues. Trimming took off 8 bases at V and 0 bases at J, with 8 bases between the two ends. Germline-derived CDR1 and CDR2 are SNHLY and FYNNEI. The CDR3 coding sequence is TGTGCCAGCCGAGGACTAGCCAAAAACATTCAGTACTTC. Translating gives CASRGLAKNIQYF.

The chain joins TRBV7-8 to TRBJ2-5; no reliable D call. Trimming cost V 5 bases and J 5 bases, with 3 bases left between them. The germline CDR1 and CDR2 sequences are SGHVS and FQNEAQ. The length of the CDR3 is 10 residues. CDR3 in DNA: TGTGCCAGCAGCCGGGAGACCCAGTACTTC. Amino acids: CASSRETQYF.

The V and J genes are TRBV12-5 and TRBJ1-2; D not certain. The ends were cut back, 1 base at V and 8 bases at J, with 11 bases in the middle. Germline V CDR1 and CDR2: LGHNT, FRNRAP. This CDR3 has 13 amino acids. The CDR3 coding sequence is TGTGCTAGTGGTTTGGAGCAGTTCGGGGGCTACACCTTC. It codes for CASGLEQFGGYTF.

Points on this clone: The junction shows a germline mismatch at one end, possibly a read error. The genes are TRBV4-2 and TRBJ2-2; 8 nucleotides line up with TRBD1. The CDR3 contains 14 residues. From germline, CDR1 is LGHNA and CDR2 YNFKEQ. The CDR3 region has the DNA TGTGCCAGCGGCCAAGGACAGGGTCCCGGGGAGCTGTTTTTT. It codes for CASGQGQGPGELFF.

This clone was detected once. V gene TRBV9 combines with J gene TRBJ1-4; TRBD1 is a possible D gene (5 bases). Germline CDR1 is SGDLS and CDR2 is YYNGEE. Trimming removed 4 bases from V and 11 bases from J, with 24 bases in between. The CDR3 consists of 16 residues. The chain's CDR3 is CASSSEPGLGMRKLFF. DNA for the CDR3: TGTGCCAGCAGCTCTGAACCGGGACTCGGTATGAGGAAACTGTTTTTT.

This clone has more than one count but fewer than ten. This chain joins TRBV7-2 and TRBJ1-4; 7 nucleotides align to TRBD1. Trimming at V came to 1 base and at J to 8 bases, leaving 7 bases not matched to a gene. This CDR3 has 15 amino acids. Germline values: CDR1 SGHTA, CDR2 FQGNSA. This CDR3 reads CASSLDRRGREKLFF. Here the CDR3 DNA reads TGTGCCAGCAGCTTAGACCGAAGGGGGCGAGAAAAACTGTTTTTT.

CDR3 sequence reads: CASSEAGLQGPNYGYTF. CDR3 coding DNA: TGTGCCAGCAGTGAAGCTGGTTTACAGGGCCCTAACTATGGCTACACCTTC. The V gene is TRBV6-1, the J gene TRBJ1-2, with D possibly TRBD1 on 6 matching bases. CDR1 is MNHNS, CDR2 SASEGT, per germline. With 0 bases removed from V and 0 bases from J, the gap between germline ends came to 14 bases. This CDR3 contains 17 residues.

The V and J genes are TRBV28 and TRBJ2-1, with D perhaps being TRBD1 or TRBD2 (5 bases each). The CDR3 has 14 residues. V was cut by 8 bases and J by 8 bases, with 19 bases left in between. The germline V gene encodes CDR1 MDHEN and CDR2 SYDVKM. The CDR3 coding sequence is TGTGCCAGCGGAACGACGGGGACCCCCCATGAGCAGTTCTTC. It is translated as CASGTTGTPHEQFF.

The chain employs TRBV5-4 and TRBJ1-2; 9 nucleotides line up with TRBD1. CDR1 and CDR2 (germline): SGHNT, YYREEE (reference sequence). V lost 7 bases, J lost 7 bases, and 8 bases stayed unmatched. The CDR3 runs 13 residues. The DNA for the CDR3 is TGTGCCAGCTCCGGGACAGGGAAGCGTGGCTACACCTTC. It encodes CASSGTGKRGYTF.

The chain couples TRBV30 to TRBJ2-1; 7 nucleotides align to TRBD2. The CDR3 length is 13 residues. Germline V lookup: CDR1 GTSNPN, CDR2 SVGIG (reference sequence). Trimming removed 0 bases from V and 7 bases from J; junction bases left unmatched: 3. CDR3 DNA: TGTGCCTGGAGTGTAGGGACTACAAATGAGCAGTTCTTC. It specifies CAWSVGTTNEQFF.

The chain is built from TRBV18 and TRBJ1-4; D is undetermined. There are 15 residues in the CDR3. Germline lookup yields CDR1 KGHSH and CDR2 LQKENI. The germline V and J ends were trimmed by 6 bases and 8 bases, with 19 bases remaining between them. CDR3 DNA: TGTGCCAGCTCGACTAATACTGCTGGGGTGGAAAAACTGTTTTTT. As protein: CASSTNTAGVEKLFF.

V and J are TRBV10-3 and TRBJ2-3; perhaps TRBD2 as D (6 bases). The V end was cut by 5 bases, the J end by 6 bases, with 15 bases between. CDR3 size: 14 residues. The germline V gene has CDR1 ENHRY and CDR2 SYGVKD. The CDR3 DNA is TGTGCCATCAGTCTGGAGGGCCTGGGGGATACGCAGTATTTT. It translates to CAISLEGLGDTQYF.

The chain is built from TRBV18 and TRBJ2-1; no firm D call. Looked up from germline, CDR1 is KGHSH and CDR2 is LQKENI. The CDR3 is 13 amino acids. Trimming took 6 bases from V and 11 from J, leaving 17 bases between them. In DNA, the CDR3 is TGTGCCAGCTCGCCCCCTAATGGGTACCAGCAGTTCTTC. Amino acid sequence: CASSPPNGYQQFF.

This chain uses TRBV5-5 with TRBJ1-2, with 7 nucleotides matching TRBD1. V gave up 4 bases and J gave up 4 bases; unmatched junction bases: 10. This CDR3 has 15 amino acids. Germline lookup yields CDR1 SGHKS and CDR2 YYEKEE (reference sequence). The CDR3 loop is CASSPGQRGFYGYTF. CDR3 nucleotides: TGTGCCAGCAGCCCGGGACAGAGGGGATTCTATGGCTACACCTTC.

V is TRBV7-4 and J is TRBJ2-3; the match to TRBD2 covers 7 bases. CDR3 length equals 17 residues. In germline, CDR1 is SGHVT, CDR2 SQSDAQ. V trimming: 2 bases; J trimming: 0 bases; junction bases outside the gene matches: 8. CDR3: CASSLLLTSLSTDTQYF. The CDR3 coding sequence is TGTGCCAGCAGCTTATTATTGACTAGCCTCAGCACAGATACGCAGTATTTT.

The V call is TRBV4-3, the J call TRBJ2-3; 8 nucleotides align to TRBD2. This CDR3 comprises 18 residues. Germline values: CDR1 LGHNA, CDR2 YSLEER. With V trimmed by 2 bases and J by 5 bases, 15 bases remained unmatched. The CDR3 DNA reads TGCGCCAGCAGCCAAATTCGACTAAAACGGGGGGGCGGAGATACGCAGTATTTT. It encodes CASSQIRLKRGGGDTQYF.

In nucleotides, the CDR3 is TGTGCCAGCAGTGAATCTGGCAGGGGCGGTGGAAACATTCAGTACTTC. It yields the protein CASSESGRGGGNIQYF. The V and J genes are TRBV2 and TRBJ2-4; TRBD1 might be the D (6 bases). Trimming stripped 2 bases from V and 6 bases from J, with 17 bases between. Germline assignment: CDR1 SNHLY and CDR2 FYNNEI. The CDR3 consists of 16 residues.

This sequence joins TRBV9 and TRBJ2-7, with TRBD2 as a possible D gene (6 bases). This CDR3 has 16 residues. V was clipped by 4 bases and J by 2 bases, with 19 bases between them. Germline V CDR1 and CDR2: SGDLS, YYNGEE. The CDR3, as DNA: TGTGCCAGCAGCCCACGACCATGGGGGGACCCCTACGAGCAGTACTTC. This translates into CASSPRPWGDPYEQYF.

This rearrangement joins TRBV30 to TRBJ1-2; TRBD1 might be the D (5 bases). Looked up from germline, CDR1 is GTSNPN and CDR2 is SVGIG (reference sequence). The CDR3 length is 14 residues. V was pared by 0 bases and J by 5 bases, with 13 bases between. The CDR3 nucleotides are TGTGCCTGGAGTGTAGGGTCGGCAGGGTATGGCTACACCTTC. Amino acids: CAWSVGSAGYGYTF.

This clone was seen only a few times. J is TRBJ2-1 and V is TRBV19, with TRBD1 as a possible D gene (6 bases). Trimming stripped 6 bases from V and 5 bases from J, with 20 bases between. Germline CDR1 reads LNHDA; CDR2 reads SQIVND (reference sequence). The CDR3 consists of 16 residues. This CDR3 is CASRTYNRDNHNEQFF. CDR3 coding DNA: TGTGCCAGTAGGACCTATAATCGGGACAACCACAATGAGCAGTTCTTC.

The chain carries TRBV28 and TRBJ1-1; a weak D match, TRBD1 (6 bases). Germline assignment: CDR1 MDHEN and CDR2 SYDVKM. V gave up 7 bases and J gave up 0 bases, with 15 bases separating them. This CDR3 spans 15 amino acids. The CDR3 DNA sequence: TGTGCCAGCATATCTCAGGGGCGATTGAACACTGAAGCTTTCTTT. Its protein is CASISQGRLNTEAFF.

V gene TRBV5-1 combines with J gene TRBJ2-5; 9 positions agree with TRBD1. The CDR3 covers 15 residues. Germline CDR1 and CDR2: SGHRS and YFSETQ. V shed 6 bases and J 1 base; nucleotides not matched to a gene: 7. The chain's CDR3 is CASTIRTGVQETQYF. The CDR3 region has the DNA TGCGCCAGCACCATAAGGACAGGGGTCCAAGAGACCCAGTACTTC.

J is TRBJ1-6 and V is TRBV12-5, with D unclear. V gave up 1 base and J gave up 9 bases, with 7 bases separating them. In germline, CDR1 is LGHNT, CDR2 FRNRAP. The CDR3 loop spans 13 amino acids. The CDR3: CASGLEESSPLHF. CDR3 bases: TGTGCTAGTGGTTTGGAGGAGAGTTCACCCCTCCACTTT.

This clone appeared a few times. This sequence joins TRBV2 and TRBJ1-6; a weak D match, TRBD1 (5 bases). CDR1 and CDR2 from the germline V gene are SNHLY and FYNNEI. This CDR3 comprises 15 residues. The V and J ends lost 4 bases and 9 bases respectively, with 16 bases between them. The CDR3 here is CASSGNLGGGSPLHF. The CDR3 region has the DNA TGTGCCAGCAGTGGGAATCTAGGCGGGGGTTCACCCCTCCACTTT.